One sample yielded the 18 T cell receptor beta chains listed below, sequenced in a study of regulatory T cells in long-lasting Graves disease. Indicated time point: newly diagnosed GD, antithyroid drugs for less than 3 months. RNA from PBMCs was the source of the TCR library. Arm-PCR of CDR3 regions with iRepertoire HTBI primers generated TCR beta libraries. Via MiXCR, TCRdb re-called the multiplex PCR reads, giving one row per CDR3 protein. Here the sample spans around 500,000 distinct CDR3 sequences, approximately 12% being singletons. These data were also filed under a second study, of T cells in Graves' hyperthyroidism and ophthalmopathy.

The sequences come from peripheral blood mononuclear cells (PBMCs), collected at new diagnosis, from a patient treated with antithyroid drugs. The receptors were sampled from a woman aged 25 to 39 with Graves disease.

In its sample, this clonotype was seen many times. The gene calls are TRBV29-1 and TRBJ2-6, with D maybe TRBD1 (6 bases). Germline CDR1 is SQVTM and CDR2 is ANQGSEA. The CDR3 length is 14 residues. Deletions cut 4 bases from V and 4 bases from J, with 11 bases between. This chain's CDR3 is CSVAGTLGANVLTF. The DNA for the CDR3 is TGCAGCGTTGCTGGGACACTGGGGGCCAACGTCCTGACTTTC.

This clonotype came up many times. V and J are TRBV29-1 and TRBJ1-2; D not resolved. Germline V CDR1 and CDR2: SQVTM, ANQGSEA. V was trimmed by 6 bases and J by 3 bases, leaving 8 bases between them. This CDR3 is 11 amino acids long. The CDR3 nucleotides are TGCAGCGTGAAAGGGTACTATGGCTACACCTTC. Translated, it gives CSVKGYYGYTF.

Points on this clonotype: This clone may be a read error of a much larger clone one base away. This rearrangement joins TRBV11-1 to TRBJ1-2; maybe TRBD1 (5 bases). Germline assignment: CDR1 SGHAT and CDR2 FQDESV (reference sequence). V lost 2 bases, J lost 8 bases, and 15 bases lay in between. CDR3 size: 14 residues. CDR3 DNA sequence: TGTGCCAGCAGCTTAACTACCGGCAGGGACGGCTACACCTTC. This encodes CASSLTTGRDGYTF.

This clonotype was counted many times. This chain connects TRBV6-5 to TRBJ2-2, with 8 bases lining up with TRBD2. This CDR3 is built from 17 residues. V was clipped by 0 bases and J by 7 bases; unmatched bases: 10. CDR1 and CDR2 from the germline V gene are MNHEY and SVGAGI. The CDR3 DNA reads as TGTGCCAGCAGTTACTCAAGCCTAGCGGGCGCCTACGGGGAGCTGTTTTTT. It encodes CASSYSSLAGAYGELFF.

In this sample, this clonotype turned up a few times. The chain joins TRBV5-1 to TRBJ1-5; D not certain. Trimming took off 10 bases at V and 5 bases at J, with 10 bases between the two ends. CDR3 length equals 11 residues. Per the germline V gene, CDR1 is SGHRS and CDR2 is YFSETQ. The CDR3 loop reads CAVIPHQPQHF. The CDR3, as DNA: TGCGCCGTTATCCCGCATCAGCCCCAGCATTTT.

This clonotype has at least ten counts. This chain connects TRBV28 to TRBJ1-6; D ambiguous. The CDR3 length is 10 residues. The V and J ends lost 5 bases and 14 bases respectively, with 7 bases between them. Germline V gene sequence: CDR1 MDHEN, CDR2 SYDVKM. This chain's CDR3 is CASSSLTLHF. CDR3 nucleotide sequence: TGTGCCAGCAGTAGCCTCACCCTCCACTTT.

V usage is TRBV5-6 and J usage is TRBJ2-7; TRBD2 aligns across 7 bases. V gave up 0 bases and J gave up 2 bases; unmatched junction bases: 8. The germline V gene has CDR1 SGHDT and CDR2 YYEEEE. The CDR3 loop spans 16 amino acids. The CDR3 is CASSLDPGRLAYEQYF. CDR3 bases: TGTGCCAGCAGCTTGGATCCCGGGAGGCTAGCCTACGAGCAGTACTTC.

Ten or more counts support this clonotype. The rearrangement links TRBV30 to TRBJ1-3; 7 nucleotides line up with TRBD1. In germline, CDR1 is GTSNPN, CDR2 SVGIG (reference sequence). Germline trimming cut 1 base from V and 0 bases from J; bases unmatched to any gene: 3. The CDR3 spans 15 residues. CDR3 in amino acids: CAWSAGGFSGNTIYF. The CDR3 coding sequence is TGTGCCTGGAGTGCAGGGGGGTTCTCTGGAAACACCATATATTTT.

This clonotype was found a few times. Since no conserved phenylalanine or tryptophan closes the CDR3, a read error is the likely cause. The chain combines TRBV18 with TRBJ2-5; D possibly corresponds to TRBD2 (6 bases). CDR1 is KGHSH and CDR2 is LQKENI in the germline V gene. This CDR3 has 13 amino acids. Between the trimmed V and J ends, which lost 4 bases and 4 bases, there was a span of 10 bases. CDR3 in amino acids: CASSLQGGETQYL. The CDR3 nucleotides are TGTGCCAGCTCACTTCAGGGAGGAGAGACCCAGTACCTC.

This clonotype was counted many times. The DNA for the CDR3 is TGTGCCAGCAGCCTAGGTCCCCCTTTGCCCTACAATGAGCAGTTCTTC. Translating gives CASSLGPPLPYNEQFF. This chain uses TRBV28 with TRBJ2-1; D gene ambiguous. The CDR3 length is 16 residues. Trimming stripped 6 bases from V and 2 bases from J, with 17 bases between. The V gene's germline CDR1 is MDHEN and CDR2 SYDVKM.

Ten or more counts support this clonotype. V and J are TRBV7-9 and TRBJ2-1, with 11 nucleotides matching TRBD2. The CDR3 consists of 15 residues. Germline loops: CDR1 SEHNR, CDR2 FQNEAQ (reference sequence). Germline trimming cut 5 bases from V and 10 bases from J; bases unmatched to any gene: 10. CDR3 nucleotide sequence: TGTGCCAGCAGCCCTATTAGCGGGAGGGCCCAAGAGCAGTTCTTC. It encodes CASSPISGRAQEQFF.

This clonotype was seen a handful of times. This sequence joins TRBV19 and TRBJ2-2; 12 nucleotides agree with TRBD2. Germline lookup yields CDR1 LNHDA and CDR2 SQIVND (reference sequence). The CDR3 loop spans 16 amino acids. V was pared by 6 bases and J by 2 bases, with 4 bases of the junction left unmatched. The CDR3 reads CASSQLAGGNTGELFF. As DNA, the CDR3 is TGTGCCAGTAGCCAACTAGCGGGAGGCAACACCGGGGAGCTGTTTTTT.

This clonotype was seen many times. The CDR3 DNA reads TGTGCCAGCAGGGGGGTGAACTACCTCCCCACCGGGGAGCTGTTTTTT. Translation: CASRGVNYLPTGELFF. The chain links TRBV27 to TRBJ2-2; D is tentatively TRBD1 or TRBD2 (5 bases each). The CDR3 loop spans 16 amino acids. Germline V gene lookup returns CDR1 MNHEY and CDR2 SMNVEV (reference sequence). V was pared by 6 bases and J by 4 bases, with 18 bases between.

This clonotype was recorded a few times. The rearrangement uses TRBV15 and TRBJ2-1; D perhaps matches TRBD2 (6 bases). This CDR3 comprises 13 residues. The germline V gene encodes CDR1 LNHNV and CDR2 YYDKDF (reference sequence). The germline V and J ends were trimmed by 5 bases and 5 bases, with 10 bases remaining between them. CDR3 sequence reads: CATSAGRDNEQFF. The CDR3 nucleotides read TGTGCCACCAGCGCGGGACGGGACAATGAGCAGTTCTTC.

This clonotype was observed many times. V and J are TRBV11-2 and TRBJ2-5; a weak D match, TRBD2 (5 bases). V was pared by 7 bases and J by 5 bases, with 20 bases between. Germline assignment: CDR1 SGHAT and CDR2 FQNNGV. CDR3 length equals 15 residues. CDR3 region: CASTVPTGRGETQYF. CDR3 coding DNA: TGTGCCAGCACCGTACCCACGGGTCGAGGGGAGACCCAGTACTTC.

A remark on this clonotype: This likely stems from a read error, as it lies one base from a far larger clone. The rearrangement uses TRBV2 and TRBJ2-4, with D possibly matching TRBD2 (5 bases). CDR1 and CDR2 from the germline V gene are SNHLY and FYNNEI. This CDR3 has 12 amino acids. Trimming removed 4 bases at V and 13 bases at J, with 14 bases between. As DNA, the CDR3 is TGTGCCAGCAGTGCGGAGGCCGGTGAGCAGTACTTC. It translates to CASSAEAGEQYF. Full variable domain (rest looked up from reference TRBV2 and TRBJ2-4): EPEVTQTPSHQVTQMGQEVILRCVPISNHLYFYWYRQILGQKVEFLVSFYNNEISEKSEIFDDQFSVERPDGSNFTLKIRSTKLEDSAMYFCASSAEAGEQYFGAGTRLSVL.

The table lists this clonotype with many counts. The chain carries TRBV4-3 and TRBJ2-7, with TRBD1 as a possible D gene (6 bases). This CDR3 contains 16 residues. V lost 0 bases to trimming and J lost 7 bases, with 19 bases between them. Germline loops: CDR1 LGHNA, CDR2 YSLEER. CDR3 residues: CASSQERNTPQGEQYF. CDR3 bases: TGCGCCAGCAGCCAAGAAAGGAACACCCCTCAGGGGGAGCAGTACTTC.

The V gene is TRBV14, the J gene TRBJ1-1, with D maybe TRBD1 (5 bases). The CDR3 totals 15 residues. Trimming removed 2 bases from V and 11 bases from J, with 21 bases in between. Germline V CDR1 and CDR2: SGHDN, FVKESK. This CDR3 reads CASSQTSGTARLAFF. CDR3 sequence (DNA): TGTGCCAGCAGCCAAACATCCGGGACCGCCCGGTTGGCTTTCTTT.